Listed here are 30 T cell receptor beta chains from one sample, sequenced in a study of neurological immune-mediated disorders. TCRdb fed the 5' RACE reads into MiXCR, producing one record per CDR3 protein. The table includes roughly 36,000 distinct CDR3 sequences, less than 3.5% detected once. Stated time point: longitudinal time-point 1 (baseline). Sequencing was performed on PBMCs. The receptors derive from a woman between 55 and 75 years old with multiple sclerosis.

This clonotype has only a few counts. CDR3 coding DNA: TGCGCCAGCAGTCGGGAAGGGGGGAACTATGGCTACACCTTC. This gives the protein CASSREGGNYGYTF. V gene TRBV5-1 combines with J gene TRBJ1-2; TRBD1 is a possible D gene (6 bases). Trimming removed 5 bases at V and 2 bases at J, with 13 bases between. Germline-derived CDR1 and CDR2 are SGHRS and YFSETQ. The length of the CDR3 is 14 residues.

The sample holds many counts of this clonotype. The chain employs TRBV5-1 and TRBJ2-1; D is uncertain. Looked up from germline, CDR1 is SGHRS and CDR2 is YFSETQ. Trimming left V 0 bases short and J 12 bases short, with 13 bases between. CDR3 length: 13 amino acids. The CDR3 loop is CASSLGARAGQFF. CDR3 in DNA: TGCGCCAGCAGCTTGGGAGCCCGGGCCGGGCAGTTCTTC.

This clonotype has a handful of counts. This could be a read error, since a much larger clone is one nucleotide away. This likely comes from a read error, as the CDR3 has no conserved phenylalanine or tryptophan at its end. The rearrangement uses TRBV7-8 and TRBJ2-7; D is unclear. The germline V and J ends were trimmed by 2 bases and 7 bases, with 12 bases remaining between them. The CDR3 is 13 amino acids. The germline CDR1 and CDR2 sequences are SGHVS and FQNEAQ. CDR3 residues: CASSLNRVPEQYL. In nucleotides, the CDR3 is TGTGCCAGCAGCTTAAATCGCGTCCCGGAGCAGTACTTA.

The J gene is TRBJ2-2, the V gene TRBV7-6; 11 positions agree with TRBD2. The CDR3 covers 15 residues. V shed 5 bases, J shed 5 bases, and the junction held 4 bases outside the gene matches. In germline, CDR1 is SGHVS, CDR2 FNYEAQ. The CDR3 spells CASSPTSGATGELFF. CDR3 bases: TGTGCCAGCAGCCCGACTAGCGGGGCTACCGGGGAGCTGTTTTTT.

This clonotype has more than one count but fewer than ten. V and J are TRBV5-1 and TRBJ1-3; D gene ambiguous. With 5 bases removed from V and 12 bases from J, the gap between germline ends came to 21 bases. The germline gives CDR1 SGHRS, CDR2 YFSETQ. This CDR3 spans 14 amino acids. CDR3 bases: TGCGCCAGCAGTCCGACCGGGTCTGGAAAAAACATATATTTT. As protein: CASSPTGSGKNIYF.

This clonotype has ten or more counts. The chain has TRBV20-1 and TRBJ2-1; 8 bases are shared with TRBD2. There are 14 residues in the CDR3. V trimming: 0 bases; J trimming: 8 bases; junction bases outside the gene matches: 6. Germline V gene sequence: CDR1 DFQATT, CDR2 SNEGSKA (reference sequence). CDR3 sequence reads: CSAREVWRGDEQFF. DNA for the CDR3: TGCAGTGCTAGAGAGGTCTGGCGGGGGGATGAGCAGTTCTTC.

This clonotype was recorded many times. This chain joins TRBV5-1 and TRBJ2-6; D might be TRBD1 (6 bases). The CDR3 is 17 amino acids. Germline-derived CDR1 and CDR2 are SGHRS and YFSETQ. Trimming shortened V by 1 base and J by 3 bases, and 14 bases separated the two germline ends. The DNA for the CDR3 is TGCGCCAGCAGCTTGTCCCGAACAGGGTATGGGGCCAACGTCCTGACTTTC. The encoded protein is CASSLSRTGYGANVLTF. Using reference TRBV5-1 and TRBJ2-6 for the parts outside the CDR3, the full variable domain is KAGVTQTPRYLIKTRGQQVTLSCSPISGHRSVSWYQQTPGQGLQFLFEYFSETQRNKGNFPGRFSGRQFSNSRSEMNVSTLELGDSALYLCASSLSRTGYGANVLTFGAGSRLTVL.

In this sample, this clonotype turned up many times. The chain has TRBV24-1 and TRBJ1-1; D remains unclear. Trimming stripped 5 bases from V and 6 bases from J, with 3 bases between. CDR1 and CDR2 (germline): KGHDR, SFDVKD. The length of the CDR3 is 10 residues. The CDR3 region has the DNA TGTGCCACCAGTGGGGCTGAAGCTTTCTTT. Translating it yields CATSGAEAFF.

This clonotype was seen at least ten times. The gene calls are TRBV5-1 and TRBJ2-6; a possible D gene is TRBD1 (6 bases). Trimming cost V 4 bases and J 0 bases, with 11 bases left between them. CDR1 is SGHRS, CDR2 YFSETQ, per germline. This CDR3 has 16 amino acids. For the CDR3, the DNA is TGCGCCAGCAGCATTGAAGGGGGCTCTGGGGCCAACGTCCTGACTTTC. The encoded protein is CASSIEGGSGANVLTF.

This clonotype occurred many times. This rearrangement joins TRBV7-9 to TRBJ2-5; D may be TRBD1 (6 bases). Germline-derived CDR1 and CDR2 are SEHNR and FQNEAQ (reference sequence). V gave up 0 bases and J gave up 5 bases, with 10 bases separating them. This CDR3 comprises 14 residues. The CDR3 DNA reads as TGTGCCAGCAGCTTAGCCAGAGGACAGGAGACCCAGTACTTC. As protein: CASSLARGQETQYF.

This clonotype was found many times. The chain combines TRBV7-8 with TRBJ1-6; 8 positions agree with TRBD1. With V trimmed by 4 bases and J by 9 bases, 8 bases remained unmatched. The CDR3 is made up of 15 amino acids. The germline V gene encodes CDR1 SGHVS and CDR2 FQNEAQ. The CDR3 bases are TGTGCCAGCAGCTCCGCGGACAGGGCAAGTTCACCCCTCCACTTT. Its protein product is CASSSADRASSPLHF.

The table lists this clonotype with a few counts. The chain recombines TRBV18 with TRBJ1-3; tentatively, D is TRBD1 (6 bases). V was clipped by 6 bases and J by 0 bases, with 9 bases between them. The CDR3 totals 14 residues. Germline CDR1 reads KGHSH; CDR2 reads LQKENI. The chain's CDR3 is CASSGASSGNTIYF. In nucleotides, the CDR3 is TGTGCCAGCTCGGGGGCGAGCTCTGGAAACACCATATATTTT.

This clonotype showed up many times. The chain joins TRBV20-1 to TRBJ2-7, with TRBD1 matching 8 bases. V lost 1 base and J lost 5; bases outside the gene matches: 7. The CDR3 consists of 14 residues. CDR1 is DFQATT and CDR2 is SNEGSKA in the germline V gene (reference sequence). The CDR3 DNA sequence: TGCAGTGCTAGAGCCCCGGACAGGGCCGACGAGCAGTACTTC. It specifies CSARAPDRADEQYF.

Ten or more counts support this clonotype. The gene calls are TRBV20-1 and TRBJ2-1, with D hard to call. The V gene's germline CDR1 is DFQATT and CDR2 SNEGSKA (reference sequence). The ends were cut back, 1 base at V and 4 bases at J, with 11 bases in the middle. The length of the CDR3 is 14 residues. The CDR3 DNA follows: TGCAGTGCTAGAGTCCCCGTAGGGTACAATGAGCAGTTCTTC. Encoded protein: CSARVPVGYNEQFF.

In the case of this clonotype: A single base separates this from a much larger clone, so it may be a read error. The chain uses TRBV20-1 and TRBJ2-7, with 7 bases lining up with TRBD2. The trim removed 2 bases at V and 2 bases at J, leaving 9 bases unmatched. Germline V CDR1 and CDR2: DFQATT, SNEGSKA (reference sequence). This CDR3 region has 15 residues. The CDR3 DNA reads TGCAGTGCTAGACCCCAGGGAGGGTCAACCTACGAGCAGTACTTC. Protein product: CSARPQGGSTYEQYF.

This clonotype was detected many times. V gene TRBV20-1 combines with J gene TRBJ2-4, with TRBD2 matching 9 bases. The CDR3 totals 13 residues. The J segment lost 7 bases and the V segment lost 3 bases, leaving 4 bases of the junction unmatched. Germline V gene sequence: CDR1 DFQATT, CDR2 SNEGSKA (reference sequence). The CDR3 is CSARRTSENIQYF. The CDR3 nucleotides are TGCAGTGCTAGGAGGACTAGCGAGAACATTCAGTACTTC.

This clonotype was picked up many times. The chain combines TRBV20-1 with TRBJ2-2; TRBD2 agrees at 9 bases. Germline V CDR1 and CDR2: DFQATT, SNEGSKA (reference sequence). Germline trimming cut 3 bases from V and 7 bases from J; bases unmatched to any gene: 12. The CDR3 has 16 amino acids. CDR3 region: CSASLAGDLSGGELFF. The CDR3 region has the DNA TGCAGTGCTAGTTTAGCGGGGGACCTTTCGGGCGGGGAGCTGTTTTTT.

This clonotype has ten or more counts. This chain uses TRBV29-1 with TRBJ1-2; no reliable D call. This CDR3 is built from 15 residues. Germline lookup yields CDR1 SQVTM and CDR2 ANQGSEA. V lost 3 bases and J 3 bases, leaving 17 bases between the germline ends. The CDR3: CSVDSRENDHYGYTF. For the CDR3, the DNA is TGCAGCGTTGACTCCCGGGAGAACGACCACTATGGCTACACCTTC.

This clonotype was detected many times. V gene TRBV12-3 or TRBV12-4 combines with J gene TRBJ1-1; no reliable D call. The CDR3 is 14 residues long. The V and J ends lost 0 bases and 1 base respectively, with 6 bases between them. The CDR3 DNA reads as TGTGCCAGCAGTTTAGCGCGAGGGAACACTGAAGCTTTCTTT. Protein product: CASSLARGNTEAFF.

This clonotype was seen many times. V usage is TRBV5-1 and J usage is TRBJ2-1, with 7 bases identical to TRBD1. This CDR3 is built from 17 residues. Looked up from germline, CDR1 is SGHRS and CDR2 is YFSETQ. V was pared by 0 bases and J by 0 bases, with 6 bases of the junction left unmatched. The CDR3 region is CASSLATGASSYNEQFF. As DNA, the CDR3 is TGCGCCAGCAGCTTGGCTACAGGGGCGAGCTCCTACAATGAGCAGTTCTTC.

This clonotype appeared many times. CDR3: CSAPDHRGLNLKNIQYF. In DNA, the CDR3 is TGCAGTGCCCCAGACCACAGGGGGCTAAATCTCAAAAACATTCAGTACTTC. V and J are TRBV20-1 and TRBJ2-4; the match to TRBD1 covers 9 bases. The CDR3 loop spans 17 amino acids. V trimming: 6 bases; J trimming: 3 bases; junction bases outside the gene matches: 15. Germline CDR1 and CDR2: DFQATT and SNEGSKA (reference sequence).

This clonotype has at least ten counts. This CDR3 is CASSLGLRGRIPLHF. The DNA of the CDR3 is TGTGCCAGCAGCTTGGGCCTGAGGGGACGTATCCCCCTCCACTTT. The rearrangement joins TRBV5-5 to TRBJ1-6; TRBD1 might be the D (5 bases). The CDR3 has 15 amino acids. V was clipped by 0 bases and J by 13 bases, with 17 bases between them. Germline lookup yields CDR1 SGHKS and CDR2 YYEKEE (reference sequence).

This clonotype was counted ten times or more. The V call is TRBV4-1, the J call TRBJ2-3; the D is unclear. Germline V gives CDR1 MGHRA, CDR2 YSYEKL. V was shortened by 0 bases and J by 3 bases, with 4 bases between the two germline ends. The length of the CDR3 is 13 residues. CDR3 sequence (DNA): TGCGCCAGCAGCCAAGATACGACAGATACGCAGTATTTT. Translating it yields CASSQDTTDTQYF.

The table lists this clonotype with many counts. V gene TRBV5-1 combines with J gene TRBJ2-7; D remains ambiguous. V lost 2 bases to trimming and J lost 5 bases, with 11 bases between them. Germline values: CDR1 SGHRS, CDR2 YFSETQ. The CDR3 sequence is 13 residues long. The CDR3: CASSFQGLDEQYF. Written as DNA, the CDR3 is TGCGCCAGCAGCTTTCAAGGGCTCGACGAGCAGTACTTC.

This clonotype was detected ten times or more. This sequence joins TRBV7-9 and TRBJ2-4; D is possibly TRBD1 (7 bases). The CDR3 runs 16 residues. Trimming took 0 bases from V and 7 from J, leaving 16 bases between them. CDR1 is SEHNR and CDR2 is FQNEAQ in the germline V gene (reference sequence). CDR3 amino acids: CASSLARGQLANIQYF. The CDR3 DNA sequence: TGTGCCAGCAGCTTAGCGCGGGGACAGTTGGCGAACATTCAGTACTTC.

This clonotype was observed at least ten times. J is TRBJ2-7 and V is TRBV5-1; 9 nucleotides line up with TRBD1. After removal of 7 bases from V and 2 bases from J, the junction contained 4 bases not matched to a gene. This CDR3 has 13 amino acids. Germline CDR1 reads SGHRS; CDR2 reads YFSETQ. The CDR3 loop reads CASGRDRAYEQYF. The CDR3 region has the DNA TGCGCCAGCGGACGGGACAGGGCCTACGAGCAGTACTTC.

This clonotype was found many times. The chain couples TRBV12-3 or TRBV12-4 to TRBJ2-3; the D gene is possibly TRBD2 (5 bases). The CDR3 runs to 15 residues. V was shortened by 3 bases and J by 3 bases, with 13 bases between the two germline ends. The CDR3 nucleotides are TGTGCCAGCAGTTTTTTCGCGGGCACTACAGATACGCAGTATTTT. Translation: CASSFFAGTTDTQYF.

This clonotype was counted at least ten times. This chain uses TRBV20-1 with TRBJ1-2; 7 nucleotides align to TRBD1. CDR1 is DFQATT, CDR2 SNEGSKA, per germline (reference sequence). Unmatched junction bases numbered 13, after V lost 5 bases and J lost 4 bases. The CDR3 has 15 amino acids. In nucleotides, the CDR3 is TGCAGTGCTCAGGCAGGGACAGCTTGGGGCTATGGCTACACCTTC. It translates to CSAQAGTAWGYGYTF.

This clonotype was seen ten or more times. The CDR3 protein is CSARGAGEQFF. The CDR3 DNA sequence: TGCAGTGCTAGGGGGGCCGGTGAGCAGTTCTTC. The chain employs TRBV20-1 and TRBJ2-1, with D maybe TRBD1 (6 bases). The V gene's germline CDR1 is DFQATT and CDR2 SNEGSKA (reference sequence). V was pared by 3 bases and J by 9 bases, with 9 bases between. The CDR3 covers 11 residues.

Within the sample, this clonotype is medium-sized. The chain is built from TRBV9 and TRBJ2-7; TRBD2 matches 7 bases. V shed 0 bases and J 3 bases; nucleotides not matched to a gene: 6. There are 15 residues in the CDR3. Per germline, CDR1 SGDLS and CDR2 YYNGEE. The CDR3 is CASSVDPSGIYEQYF. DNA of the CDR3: TGTGCCAGCAGCGTAGATCCTAGCGGAATCTACGAGCAGTACTTC.